A single TCR beta chain is shown here with its context. Its antigen remains unknown. The sample belongs to a study of T cells in localized non-small cell lung cancer. Study-wide findings and caveats: Detection in adjacent lung was observed for a median around 59 of the top 100 tumor clones.

Profiling relied on immunoSEQ multiplex PCR, and the TCRdb table lists in-frame clones only, not all of them. Altogether roughly 30,000 clones are present, around 93% being singletons, with the ten largest covering about 28%. This CDR3 has 16 residues. The V and J ends lost 6 bases and 3 bases, in that order; junction bases with no gene match: 12. Germline CDR1 reads SGHNT; CDR2 reads YYREEE (reference sequence). This sequence was found in a female donor of 60 years or more with stage I lung adenocarcinoma. The sample here was peripheral blood, taken before any cancer treatment. The chain couples TRBV5-4 to TRBJ2-3; TRBD2 aligns across 8 bases. CDR3 residues: CASTRGAGGGTDTQYF. For the CDR3, the DNA is TGTGCCAGCACCCGCGGGGCGGGAGGTGGGACAGATACGCAGTATTTT.